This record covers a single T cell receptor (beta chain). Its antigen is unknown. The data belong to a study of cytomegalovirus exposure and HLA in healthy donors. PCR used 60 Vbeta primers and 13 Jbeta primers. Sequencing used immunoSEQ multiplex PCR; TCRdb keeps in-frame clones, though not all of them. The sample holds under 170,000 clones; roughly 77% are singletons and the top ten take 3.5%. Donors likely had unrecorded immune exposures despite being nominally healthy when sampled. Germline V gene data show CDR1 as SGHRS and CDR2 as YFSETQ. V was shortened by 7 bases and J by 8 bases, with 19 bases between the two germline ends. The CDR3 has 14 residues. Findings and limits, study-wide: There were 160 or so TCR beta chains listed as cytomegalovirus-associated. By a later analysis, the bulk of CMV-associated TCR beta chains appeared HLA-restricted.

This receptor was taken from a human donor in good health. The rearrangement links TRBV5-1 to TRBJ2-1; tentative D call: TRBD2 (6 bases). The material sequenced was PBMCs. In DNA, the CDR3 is TGCGCCAGCGCTACGGGAGATGGGATAGATGAGCAGTTCTTC. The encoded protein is CASATGDGIDEQFF.